This entry features one T cell receptor beta chain sequence. Its antigen remains unidentified. This CDR3 is 15 amino acids long. V was clipped by 2 bases and J by 0 bases, with 11 bases between them. The germline CDR1 and CDR2 sequences are LNHNV and YYDKDF (reference sequence). This entry comes from a study of identical twins' blood T cells. Findings and limits, study-wide: Twin similarity might stem from environmental factors, not only genetics.

TCR cDNA libraries came from RNA via a modified published protocol. In the original processing: Per-library CDR3 reads ranged roughly 2 to 4 million; clonotypes, ~100,000 to ~550,000. TCRdb re-derived calls from the 5' RACE reads in MiXCR, one entry per CDR3 protein. The V and J calls here are based on TCRdb, not the publication. In the table there are a few hundred thousand distinct CDR3 sequences, about 28% of which are singletons. The chain links TRBV15 to TRBJ2-7; D might be TRBD2 (5 bases). The receptor comes from a woman aged 18 to 55 in good health. Sequenced: PBMCs. The CDR3, as DNA: TGTGCCACCAGCAGACCGACGACTAACTCCTACGAGCAGTACTTC. Translating it yields CATSRPTTNSYEQYF.